This paragraph covers one T cell receptor (beta chain) sequence. Its cognate antigen is unknown. Stated treatment: some 20 received Ad26.COV2.S at low or high dose, single or two shots; a few received placebo; per-sample allocation not given. Each sample was drawn 63 days after the first injection (of vaccine or placebo). The sample comes from a study of Ad26.COV2.S vaccination and SARS-CoV-2 variants. Turning to the study itself: As a participant in COV1001, the donor was in the Ad26.COV2.S trial arm. Study-level results: TCR breadth and depth analyses may have underestimated total T cell responses.

This CDR3 is built from 11 residues. CDR1 SNHLY and CDR2 FYNNEI come from the germline V gene. The germline V and J ends were trimmed by 6 bases and 5 bases, with 7 bases remaining between them. The protocol was immunoSEQ multiplex PCR, while the TCRdb copy is restricted to in-frame clones and leaves out a portion. The data hold about 680,000 clones, with 89% observed a single time. The material was peripheral blood, obtained in a trial of Ad26.COV2.S vaccine versus placebo. V is TRBV2 and J is TRBJ1-1; D gene ambiguous. The clonotype comes from a person aged 18-60 years who received the Ad26.COV2.S COVID-19 vaccine or a placebo. The CDR3 nucleotides are TGTGCCAGCAGAGGTGGGACTGAAGCTTTCTTT. It translates to CASRGGTEAFF.